A selection of T cell receptor beta chains follows, all from one sample in a study of shared clonotypes between healthy human individuals. Sequencing used immunoSEQ multiplex PCR; TCRdb keeps in-frame clones, though not all of them. The sample holds over a million clones, roughly 96% seen once. The sample consisted of naive CD4+ T cells sorted from blood. The receptors were sampled from a man aged 25 to 45 in good health. Each CDR3 is given with its conserved first and last residue. The order of the fields is clone size, CDR3 length, V gene, D gene, J gene, CDR3 DNA, CDR3 protein. D genes are given only for firm matches. Not all rows give a size; the values are once, few, many and, for expanded clones, a class.

size: .
length: 18
V: TRBV27
D: TRBD2
J: TRBJ2-5
DNA: TGTGCCAGCAGTTTTAGGGGGACTAGCGGGAGACGTTGGGAGACCCAGTACTTC
CDR3: CASSFRGTSGRRWETQYF

size: .
length: 12
V: TRBV9
D: .
J: TRBJ2-5
DNA: TGTGCCAGCAGCGTGGGGAGAGAGACCCAGTACTTC
CDR3: CASSVGRETQYF

size: .
length: 16
V: TRBV15
D: TRBD2
J: TRBJ2-1
DNA: TGTGCCACCAGCAGAGATATTCAGCGGGAGGGCATTGAGCAGTTCTTC
CDR3: CATSRDIQREGIEQFF

size: .
length: 14
V: TRBV5-1
D: .
J: TRBJ2-7
DNA: TGCGCCAGCAGCCAACGGACAGCAACCTACGAGCAGTACTTC
CDR3: CASSQRTATYEQYF

size: .
length: 13
V: TRBV7-9
D: .
J: TRBJ2-7
DNA: TGTGCCACCTCGTGGGCAGGGATGTACGAGCAGTACTTC
CDR3: CATSWAGMYEQYF

size: once
length: 13
V: TRBV21-1
D: .
J: TRBJ2-1
DNA: TGTGCCAGCGGACTAGCGGAATACAATGAGCAGTTCTTC
CDR3: CASGLAEYNEQFF

size: .
length: 14
V: TRBV9
D: TRBD2
J: TRBJ2-3
DNA: TGTGCCAGCTCTAGCGGGACTTTCACAGATACGCAGTATTTT
CDR3: CASSSGTFTDTQYF

size: .
length: 15
V: TRBV2
D: .
J: TRBJ2-2
DNA: TGTGCCAGCAGTTCTAGGCTGACGAACACCGGGGAGCTGTTTTTT
CDR3: CASSSRLTNTGELFF

size: .
length: 11
V: TRBV12-5
D: .
J: TRBJ2-1
DNA: TGTGCTAGTGGTTTCTGGAATGAGCAGTTCTTC
CDR3: CASGFWNEQFF

size: .
length: 11
V: TRBV20-1
D: .
J: TRBJ1-5
DNA: TGCAGTGCTAGGGACAATCAGCCCCAGCATTTT
CDR3: CSARDNQPQHF

size: once
length: 19
V: TRBV14
D: TRBD2
J: TRBJ2-1
DNA: TGTGCCAGCAGCTTTAAGTCTAGCGGGAGGCCTTATTCCTACAATGAGCAGTTCTTC
CDR3: CASSFKSSGRPYSYNEQFF